Listed below are T cell receptor beta chains from one sample, sequenced in a study of blood T cell repertoires in COVID-19. The data were produced by immunoSEQ multiplex PCR, yet TCRdb's version contains in-frame clones alone and is incomplete. The sample has approximately 170,000 clones, 65% to 85% seen once. Sequenced: peripheral blood. The receptors were sampled from a man between 70 and 80 years old with active or convalescent COVID-19. Both conserved end residues are part of each CDR3. A D gene is named only where the DNA matches it firmly. Expanded clones are given a class, and other clones once, few, many or no size at all.

>TRBJ2-5|TRBD2|TRBV7-9|.
TGTGCCAGCAACTTAACACTAGCGGGGACGGCCCAGTACTTC
CASNLTLAGTAQYF
>TRBJ2-4|TRBD1|TRBV5-1|.
TGCGCCAGCAGCCCCCTTGGAGCCGGACAGGGTATAAACATTCAGTACTTC
CASSPLGAGQGINIQYF
>TRBJ2-1|TRBD2|TRBV27|.
TGTGCCAGCAGTTTACCTCGGACTAGCGGGCCCGAGCAGTTCTTC
CASSLPRTSGPEQFF
>TRBJ2-7|TRBD2|TRBV28|many
TGTGCCAGTAGCCCGGGATCAGCGGGAGGCCGTTACGAGCAGTACTTC
CASSPGSAGGRYEQYF
>TRBJ1-3|.|TRBV7-2|.
TGTGCCAGCAGCTTAGTCGGGTCTGGAAACACCATATATTTT
CASSLVGSGNTIYF
>TRBJ2-7|TRBD1|TRBV27|.
TGTGCCAGCAGTCCGTGGACAGGGTATTTGTCCTACGAGCAGTACTTC
CASSPWTGYLSYEQYF
>TRBJ2-7|TRBD1|TRBV7-9|.
TGTGCCAGCAGCTTATTCACAGGGGGATCCTACGAGCAGTACTTC
CASSLFTGGSYEQYF
>TRBJ1-5|.|TRBV28|.
TGTGCCAGCAGTTTCGGAGTTGGAAATCAGCCCCAGCATTTT
CASSFGVGNQPQHF
>TRBJ1-2|.|TRBV18|.
TGTGCCAGCTCACCAGCGTCTCGCGCTAACTATGGCTACACCTTC
CASSPASRANYGYTF
>TRBJ2-1|TRBD2|TRBV4-3|once
TGCGCCAGCAGCCAAGAGCGGGAGAGGGGCAATGAGCAGTTCTTC
CASSQERERGNEQFF
>TRBJ1-6|TRBD1|TRBV6-6|.
TGTGCCAGCGGCATCCGGGACAGGGTTTCACCCCTCCACTTT
CASGIRDRVSPLHF
>TRBJ1-2|.|TRBV24-1|.
TGTGCCACCAGTGATTTGCAAGGGGCAGGTGGCTACACCTTC
CATSDLQGAGGYTF
>TRBJ1-6|.|TRBV12-3/TRBV12-4|.
TGTGCCAGCGCGAAGAATTCACCCCTCCACTTT
CASAKNSPLHF
>TRBJ2-3|.|TRBV6-5|.
TGTGCCAGCACGAACAGGCATGCGACAGATACGCAGTATTTT
CASTNRHATDTQYF
>TRBJ2-1|.|TRBV5-1|.
TGCGCCAGCAGCATAGCAGGGTCCTACAATGAGCAGTTCTTC
CASSIAGSYNEQFF
>TRBJ2-5|TRBD2|TRBV27|.
TGTGCCAGCAGTCCCTACTGGGGGGCGGGGGGCGAGACCCAGTACTTC
CASSPYWGAGGETQYF
>TRBJ2-3|.|TRBV6-6|once
TGTGCCAGCAGGGAGCGGGGCACAGATACGCAGTATTTT
CASRERGTDTQYF
>TRBJ2-1|TRBD1|TRBV15|.
TGTGCCACCAGCAGAGACCTAGGACAGGGTAGGGGTGAGCAGTTCTTC
CATSRDLGQGRGEQFF
>TRBJ2-7|TRBD2|TRBV18|.
TGTGCCAGCTCACCTAGAAGCACTAGCGTTGTGAACGAGCAGTACTTC
CASSPRSTSVVNEQYF
>TRBJ1-5|TRBD1|TRBV2|.
TGTGCCAGCAGGGGGGACAGGGGGCGAGATCAGCCCCAGCATTTT
CASRGDRGRDQPQHF
>TRBJ2-7|.|TRBV5-6|.
TGTGCCAGCAGCTTTCCCGGGACACCCAAATTTTACGAGCAGTACTTC
CASSFPGTPKFYEQYF
>TRBJ2-5|.|TRBV6-2/TRBV6-3|.
TGTGCCAGCAGTTACGGCCCCGGGGCCCAGTACTTC
CASSYGPGAQYF
>TRBJ1-4|TRBD1|TRBV5-1|.
TGCGCCAGCAGCGGATGGACAGGACCTAATGAAAAACTGTTTTTT
CASSGWTGPNEKLFF
>TRBJ2-7|TRBD1|TRBV5-1|.
TGCGCCAGCAGCTTTACGGGACAGATCTACGAGCAGTACTTC
CASSFTGQIYEQYF